This TCR beta chain was sequenced during a study of neurological immune-mediated disorders. The V and J ends lost 2 bases and 11 bases respectively, with 18 bases between them. Germline V gene lookup returns CDR1 KGHSH and CDR2 LQKENI. CDR3 length: 14 amino acids. The method for making cDNA was 5'RACE, and it used 10-nucleotide random UMIs. Per sequencing run, 15-18 subjects together gave over 190 million TCR-beta sequences. Using its own MiXCR run on the 5' RACE reads, TCRdb lists one record per CDR3 protein. The table lists tens of thousands of distinct CDR3 sequences, 17% of them singletons. Source material: PBMCs. This sequence was found in a woman aged 40 to 50 in good health. The chain uses TRBV18 and TRBJ1-1, with a possible D match to TRBD1 (5 bases). This chain's CDR3 is CASSPSGAPTWAFF. CDR3 nucleotide sequence: TGTGCCAGCTCACCAAGCGGGGCCCCTACTTGGGCTTTCTTT. The full variable domain, with the rest looked up from reference TRBV18 and TRBJ1-1, is NAGVMQNPRHLVRRRGQEARLRCSPMKGHSHVYWYRQLPEEGLKFMVYLQKENIIDESGMPKERFSAEFPKEGPSILRIQQVVRGDSAAYFCASSPSGAPTWAFFGQGTRLTVV.